This paragraph reports one T cell receptor beta chain. Its antigen is undetermined. Clones were read by immunoSEQ multiplex PCR, and TCRdb kept only the in-frame ones, dropping some. The table lists some 140,000 clones, over 85% of them singletons. This entry belongs to a study of T cell responses to AZD1222 COVID-19 vaccine. Germline values: CDR1 MGHRA, CDR2 YSYEKL. V lost 1 base to trimming and J lost 3 bases, with 16 bases between them. The CDR3 covers 16 residues. Study-wide findings and caveats: Researchers took repertoire samples only after the peak T cell response had come. Spike as a whole was targeted by vaccine-associated CD4 TCRs, dominant at 160-218 and 743-854.

The sample consisted of peripheral blood, taken on day 0 of AZD1222 vaccination. The chain links TRBV4-1 to TRBJ2-7; possible D gene TRBD2, 6 bases. The TCR comes from an adult in good health. The CDR3 nucleotides are TGCGCCAGCAGCCAAGTTAGCGGCTCCTATTTCTACGAGCAGTACTTC. Its protein is CASSQVSGSYFYEQYF.